This is a list of T cell receptor beta chains from one sample in a study of Ad26.COV2.S vaccination and SARS-CoV-2 variants. Sequencing used immunoSEQ multiplex PCR; TCRdb keeps in-frame clones, though not all of them. The sample shows around 320,000 clones, roughly 84% of them seen only once. The specimen was peripheral blood, collected in a trial of Ad26.COV2.S vaccine versus placebo. The receptor source for this set is a person between 18 and 65 years old who received the Ad26.COV2.S COVID-19 vaccine or a placebo. CDR3s include the opening cysteine and the closing phenylalanine or tryptophan. Each record gives: clone size, V gene, D gene, J gene, CDR3 DNA, CDR3 protein. A D gene is named only where the DNA matches it firmly. Only some rows state a clone size, as once, few, many or a class for expanded clones.

abundance: -; v_gene: TRBV3-1/TRBV3-2; d_gene: -; j_gene: TRBJ1-1; CDR3nt: TGTGCCAGCAGGTCCTCAGGGGTCACTGAAGCTTTCTTT; CDR3aa: CASRSSGVTEAFF
abundance: -; v_gene: TRBV27; d_gene: TRBD1; j_gene: TRBJ2-3; CDR3nt: TGTGCCAGCAGCCGACAGGGGGCGAGTCGGGCAGATACGCAGTATTTT; CDR3aa: CASSRQGASRADTQYF
abundance: -; v_gene: TRBV9; d_gene: -; j_gene: TRBJ2-2; CDR3nt: TGTGCCAGCAGTGGGACCCGGCCGGGGACCGGGGAGCTGTTTTTT; CDR3aa: CASSGTRPGTGELFF
abundance: -; v_gene: TRBV19; d_gene: TRBD1; j_gene: TRBJ1-5; CDR3nt: TGTGCCAGTAGTATGGTGACAGGGGGACAGCCCCAGCATTTT; CDR3aa: CASSMVTGGQPQHF
abundance: once; v_gene: TRBV6-5; d_gene: -; j_gene: TRBJ2-1; CDR3nt: TGTGCCAGCAGTTCCGCGTACAATGAGCAGTTCTTC; CDR3aa: CASSSAYNEQFF
abundance: -; v_gene: TRBV12-5; d_gene: -; j_gene: TRBJ2-3; CDR3nt: TGTGCTAGTGGCAGCACTTTAGATACGCAGTATTTT; CDR3aa: CASGSTLDTQYF
abundance: -; v_gene: TRBV5-1; d_gene: -; j_gene: TRBJ1-5; CDR3nt: TGCGCCAGCAGCTTGGTTGGGGACAGCAATCAGCCCCAGCATTTT; CDR3aa: CASSLVGDSNQPQHF
abundance: -; v_gene: TRBV7-2; d_gene: -; j_gene: TRBJ2-3; CDR3nt: TGTGCCAGCGCGGGGGACAACACAGATACGCAGTATTTT; CDR3aa: CASAGDNTDTQYF
abundance: once; v_gene: TRBV18; d_gene: TRBD1; j_gene: TRBJ1-1; CDR3nt: TGTGCCAGCTCACCGGGACAGGGGGCTGAGGCTTTCTTT; CDR3aa: CASSPGQGAEAFF
abundance: once; v_gene: TRBV12-5; d_gene: -; j_gene: TRBJ1-2; CDR3nt: TGTGCTAGTGGTTTGGTACTGGGACGGAACTATGGCTACACCTTC; CDR3aa: CASGLVLGRNYGYTF
abundance: -; v_gene: TRBV5-6; d_gene: -; j_gene: TRBJ2-7; CDR3nt: TGTGCCAGCAGCTTGGTGGGGGGCTACGAGCAGTACTTC; CDR3aa: CASSLVGGYEQYF
abundance: -; v_gene: TRBV5-8; d_gene: -; j_gene: TRBJ1-2; CDR3nt: TGTGCCAGCGACCCCCTAAGGGGAGGGGACTATGGCTACACCTTC; CDR3aa: CASDPLRGGDYGYTF
abundance: -; v_gene: TRBV19; d_gene: TRBD1; j_gene: TRBJ1-3; CDR3nt: TGTGCAACCATGGGGACAGGGTATGGAAACACCATATATTTT; CDR3aa: CATMGTGYGNTIYF
abundance: -; v_gene: TRBV7-2; d_gene: TRBD2; j_gene: TRBJ2-3; CDR3nt: TGTGCCAGCAGCTACCGGACTAGCGGGGGCACAGATACGCAGTATTTT; CDR3aa: CASSYRTSGGTDTQYF
abundance: -; v_gene: TRBV5-4; d_gene: -; j_gene: TRBJ2-2; CDR3nt: TGTGCCAGCAGCTTGGCGGGGGGCGGAACCGGGGAGCTGTTTTTT; CDR3aa: CASSLAGGGTGELFF
abundance: -; v_gene: TRBV15; d_gene: -; j_gene: TRBJ1-4; CDR3nt: TGTGCCACCAGCAGAGGCCCGATCGGCACAACTAATGAAAAACTGTTTTTT; CDR3aa: CATSRGPIGTTNEKLFF
abundance: -; v_gene: TRBV19; d_gene: TRBD1; j_gene: TRBJ1-3; CDR3nt: TGTGCCAGTAACCGAGACAGGGGACACTCTGGAAACACCATATATTTT; CDR3aa: CASNRDRGHSGNTIYF
abundance: -; v_gene: TRBV20-1; d_gene: -; j_gene: TRBJ1-1; CDR3nt: TGCAGTGCTAGTCAGGAGATTGTCACTGAAGCTTTCTTT; CDR3aa: CSASQEIVTEAFF
abundance: -; v_gene: TRBV7-2; d_gene: -; j_gene: TRBJ2-7; CDR3nt: TGTGCCAGCAGCCCTCTCCCGGGGAAACCCTACGAGCAGTACTTC; CDR3aa: CASSPLPGKPYEQYF
abundance: -; v_gene: TRBV4-1; d_gene: TRBD1; j_gene: TRBJ1-1; CDR3nt: TGCGCCAGCAGCCAAGATCCCTCACAGGGGGTGAACACTGAAGCTTTCTTT; CDR3aa: CASSQDPSQGVNTEAFF
abundance: -; v_gene: TRBV3-1/TRBV3-2; d_gene: -; j_gene: TRBJ2-5; CDR3nt: TGTGCCAGCAGCCCAGCCCTGGCGAGGGAGACCCAGTACTTC; CDR3aa: CASSPALARETQYF
abundance: -; v_gene: TRBV30; d_gene: -; j_gene: TRBJ1-3; CDR3nt: TGTGCCTGGGGCGTGGTGGCGGGAAACACCATATATTTT; CDR3aa: CAWGVVAGNTIYF
abundance: -; v_gene: TRBV12-5; d_gene: -; j_gene: TRBJ2-7; CDR3nt: TGTGCTAGTGGTTCCCGGCGGGGAGACGCCTACGAGCAGTACTTC; CDR3aa: CASGSRRGDAYEQYF
abundance: -; v_gene: TRBV15; d_gene: -; j_gene: TRBJ1-6; CDR3nt: TGTGCCACCAGCAGAGAGGAAAAGGCATTTTCACCCCTCCACTTT; CDR3aa: CATSREEKAFSPLHF
abundance: -; v_gene: TRBV6-5; d_gene: -; j_gene: TRBJ1-5; CDR3nt: TGTGCCAGCAAGGTGGGGGCCTGGCAGCCCCAGCATTTT; CDR3aa: CASKVGAWQPQHF
abundance: -; v_gene: TRBV6-5; d_gene: -; j_gene: TRBJ1-6; CDR3nt: TGTGCCAGCAGTTACGACAGGAGCTCCTATAATTCACCCCTCCACTTT; CDR3aa: CASSYDRSSYNSPLHF
abundance: few; v_gene: TRBV4-1; d_gene: -; j_gene: TRBJ1-2; CDR3nt: TGCGCCAGCAGCCAGGGGAGTGCCTATGGCTACACCTTC; CDR3aa: CASSQGSAYGYTF
abundance: -; v_gene: TRBV7-2; d_gene: TRBD1; j_gene: TRBJ2-7; CDR3nt: TGTGCCAGCAGCTTACTACAGGGGTGGGAGCAGTACTTC; CDR3aa: CASSLLQGWEQYF
abundance: -; v_gene: TRBV6-5; d_gene: -; j_gene: TRBJ1-2; CDR3nt: TGTGCCAGCACGGGGTTCGGGGACTATGGCTACACCTTC; CDR3aa: CASTGFGDYGYTF
abundance: -; v_gene: TRBV11-1; d_gene: -; j_gene: TRBJ2-3; CDR3nt: TGTGCCAGCAGCCTCCTCGGTGGCACAGATACGCAGTATTTT; CDR3aa: CASSLLGGTDTQYF
abundance: -; v_gene: TRBV7-3; d_gene: -; j_gene: TRBJ1-1; CDR3nt: TGTGCCAGCAGCTTACAGGGAGGGAACACTGAAGCTTTCTTT; CDR3aa: CASSLQGGNTEAFF
abundance: once; v_gene: TRBV7-6; d_gene: -; j_gene: TRBJ2-7; CDR3nt: TGTGCCAGCAGCCCCGGTGAAGGGCTCTCCTACGAGCAGTACTTC; CDR3aa: CASSPGEGLSYEQYF
abundance: -; v_gene: TRBV12-5; d_gene: -; j_gene: TRBJ2-7; CDR3nt: TGTGCTAGTGGTCGAGCAGGACAGCTCTACGAGCAGTACTTC; CDR3aa: CASGRAGQLYEQYF
abundance: -; v_gene: TRBV3-1/TRBV3-2; d_gene: -; j_gene: TRBJ1-1; CDR3nt: TGTGCCAGCAGCCAAGACACGGAAATGAACACTGAAGCTTTCTTT; CDR3aa: CASSQDTEMNTEAFF
abundance: -; v_gene: TRBV3-1/TRBV3-2; d_gene: -; j_gene: TRBJ1-1; CDR3nt: TGTGCCAGCAGCCCCGTCGGGGGGCAGACTGAAGCTTTCTTT; CDR3aa: CASSPVGGQTEAFF
abundance: -; v_gene: TRBV18; d_gene: -; j_gene: TRBJ2-7; CDR3nt: TGTGCCAGCTCACCACCCCCAGCCTACGAGCAGTACTTC; CDR3aa: CASSPPPAYEQYF
abundance: -; v_gene: TRBV13; d_gene: TRBD1; j_gene: TRBJ1-3; CDR3nt: TGTGCCAGCAGCGAGGGACAGATCGGAAACACCATATATTTT; CDR3aa: CASSEGQIGNTIYF
abundance: -; v_gene: TRBV5-4; d_gene: -; j_gene: TRBJ1-2; CDR3nt: TGTGCCAGCAGCCCGGGGGTCCAAGGGGCATTATATGGCTACACCTTC; CDR3aa: CASSPGVQGALYGYTF
abundance: -; v_gene: TRBV19; d_gene: -; j_gene: TRBJ2-4; CDR3nt: TGTGCCAGTAGTATCGTTGGGTCGGTTCAGTACTTC; CDR3aa: CASSIVGSVQYF
abundance: -; v_gene: TRBV7-8; d_gene: -; j_gene: TRBJ1-4; CDR3nt: TGTGCCAGCAGCCCGGCGGGCGGGGGGCAAGAAAAACTGTTTTTT; CDR3aa: CASSPAGGGQEKLFF
abundance: -; v_gene: TRBV7-2; d_gene: -; j_gene: TRBJ1-6; CDR3nt: TGTGCCGGCGCCGGGAATAATTCACCCCTCCACTTT; CDR3aa: CAGAGNNSPLHF
abundance: -; v_gene: TRBV18; d_gene: -; j_gene: TRBJ1-6; CDR3nt: TGTGCCAGCTCACCACGGGAGAGGAATTCACCCCTCCACTTT; CDR3aa: CASSPRERNSPLHF
abundance: -; v_gene: TRBV6-5; d_gene: -; j_gene: TRBJ1-2; CDR3nt: TGTGCCAGCAGTTACTCGAGGTCTCGAGTGGGCTACACCTTC; CDR3aa: CASSYSRSRVGYTF
abundance: -; v_gene: TRBV5-6; d_gene: -; j_gene: TRBJ2-6; CDR3nt: TGTGCCAGCACCTGGCGAGAAGGGGCCAACGTCCTGACTTTC; CDR3aa: CASTWREGANVLTF
abundance: -; v_gene: TRBV4-1; d_gene: TRBD1; j_gene: TRBJ2-7; CDR3nt: TGCGCCAGCAGCCAAGCAAGGGACAGGGACTACGAGCAGTACTTC; CDR3aa: CASSQARDRDYEQYF
abundance: few; v_gene: TRBV11-2; d_gene: -; j_gene: TRBJ1-2; CDR3nt: TGTGCCAGCAGCTTTGGTGGGGGTGGCTACACCTTC; CDR3aa: CASSFGGGGYTF
abundance: -; v_gene: TRBV9; d_gene: TRBD1; j_gene: TRBJ1-2; CDR3nt: TGTGCCAGCAGCCCCACGGACGGACAGGCCTATGGCTACACCTTC; CDR3aa: CASSPTDGQAYGYTF
abundance: -; v_gene: TRBV11-3; d_gene: -; j_gene: TRBJ2-5; CDR3nt: TGTGCCAGCAGCCCTGGGGCGGCGGCTAGCCAGTACTTC; CDR3aa: CASSPGAAASQYF